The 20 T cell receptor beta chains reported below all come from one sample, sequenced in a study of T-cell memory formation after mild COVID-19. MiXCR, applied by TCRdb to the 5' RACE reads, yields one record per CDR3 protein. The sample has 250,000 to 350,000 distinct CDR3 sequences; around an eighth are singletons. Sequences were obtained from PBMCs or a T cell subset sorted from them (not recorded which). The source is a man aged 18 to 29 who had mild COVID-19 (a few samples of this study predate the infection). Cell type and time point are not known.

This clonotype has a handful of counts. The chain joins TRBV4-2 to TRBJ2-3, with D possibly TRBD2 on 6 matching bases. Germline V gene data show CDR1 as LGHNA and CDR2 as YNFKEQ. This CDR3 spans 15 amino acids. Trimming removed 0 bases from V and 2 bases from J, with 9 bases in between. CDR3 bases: TGTGCCAGCAGCCAAGATGGCGGGACCACAGATACGCAGTATTTT. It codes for CASSQDGGTTDTQYF.

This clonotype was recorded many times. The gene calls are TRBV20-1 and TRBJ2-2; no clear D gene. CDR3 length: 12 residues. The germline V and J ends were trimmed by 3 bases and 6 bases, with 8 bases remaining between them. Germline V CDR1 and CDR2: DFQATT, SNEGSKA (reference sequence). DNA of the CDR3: TGCAGTGCTAGTCCCGGGTCCGGGGAGCTGTTTTTT. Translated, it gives CSASPGSGELFF.

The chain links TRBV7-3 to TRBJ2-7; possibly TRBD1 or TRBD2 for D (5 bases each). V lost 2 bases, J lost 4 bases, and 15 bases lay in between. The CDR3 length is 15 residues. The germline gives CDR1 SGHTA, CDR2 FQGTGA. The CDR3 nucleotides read TGTGCCAGCAGCTTAGAAGGTGGGACCTTTTACGAGCAGTACTTC. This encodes CASSLEGGTFYEQYF.

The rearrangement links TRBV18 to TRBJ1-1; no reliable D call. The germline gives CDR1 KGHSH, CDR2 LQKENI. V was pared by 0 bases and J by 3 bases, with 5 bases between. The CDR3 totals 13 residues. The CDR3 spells CASSPPRDTEAFF. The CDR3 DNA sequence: TGTGCCAGCTCACCACCGCGGGACACTGAAGCTTTCTTT. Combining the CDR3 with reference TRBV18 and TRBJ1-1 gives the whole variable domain NAGVMQNPRHLVRRRGQEARLRCSPMKGHSHVYWYRQLPEEGLKFMVYLQKENIIDESGMPKERFSAEFPKEGPSILRIQQVVRGDSAAYFCASSPPRDTEAFFGQGTRLTVV.

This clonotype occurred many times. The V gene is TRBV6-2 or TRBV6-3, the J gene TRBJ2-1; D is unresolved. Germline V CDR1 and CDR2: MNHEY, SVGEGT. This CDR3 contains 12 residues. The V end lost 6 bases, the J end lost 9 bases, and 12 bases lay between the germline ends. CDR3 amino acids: CASSISRIEQFF. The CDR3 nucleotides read TGTGCCAGCAGCATCTCTCGGATTGAGCAGTTCTTC.

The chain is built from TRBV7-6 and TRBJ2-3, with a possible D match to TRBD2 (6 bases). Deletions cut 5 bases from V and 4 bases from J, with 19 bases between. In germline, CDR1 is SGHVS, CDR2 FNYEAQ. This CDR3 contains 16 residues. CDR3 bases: TGTGCCAGCAGCACCCGAGACGGGGGTTACCCAGATACGCAGTATTTT. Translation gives CASSTRDGGYPDTQYF.

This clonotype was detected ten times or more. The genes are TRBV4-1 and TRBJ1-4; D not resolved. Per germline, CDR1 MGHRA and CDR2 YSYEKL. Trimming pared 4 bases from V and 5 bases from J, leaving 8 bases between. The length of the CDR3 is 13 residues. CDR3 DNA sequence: TGCGCCAGCAGCCGGTCGCTCAATGAAAAACTGTTTTTT. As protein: CASSRSLNEKLFF.

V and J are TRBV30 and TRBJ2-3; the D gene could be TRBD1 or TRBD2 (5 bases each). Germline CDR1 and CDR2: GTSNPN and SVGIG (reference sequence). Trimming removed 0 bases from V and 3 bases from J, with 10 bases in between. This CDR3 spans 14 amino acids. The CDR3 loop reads CAWSVRGVTDTQYF. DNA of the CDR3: TGTGCCTGGAGTGTACGAGGGGTAACAGATACGCAGTATTTT.

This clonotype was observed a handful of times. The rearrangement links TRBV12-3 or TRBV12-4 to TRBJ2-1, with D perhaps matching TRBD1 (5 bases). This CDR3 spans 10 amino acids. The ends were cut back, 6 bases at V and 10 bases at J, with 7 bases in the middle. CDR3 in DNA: TGTGCCAGCAGCCAGGGAGAGCAGTTCTTC. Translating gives CASSQGEQFF.

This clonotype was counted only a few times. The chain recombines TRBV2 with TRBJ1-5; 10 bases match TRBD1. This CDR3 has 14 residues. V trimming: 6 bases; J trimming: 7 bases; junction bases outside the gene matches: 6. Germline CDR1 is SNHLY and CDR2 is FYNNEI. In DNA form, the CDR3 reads TGTGCCAGCAGGGGGACAGGGGAGTACCAGCCCCAGCATTTT. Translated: CASRGTGEYQPQHF.

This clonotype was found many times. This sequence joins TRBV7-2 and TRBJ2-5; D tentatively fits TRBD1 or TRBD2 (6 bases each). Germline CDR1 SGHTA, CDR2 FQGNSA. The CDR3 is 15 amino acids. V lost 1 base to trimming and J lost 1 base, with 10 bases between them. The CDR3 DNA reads TGTGCCAGCAGCTTAGGTGGGGGGCCCCAAGAGACCCAGTACTTC. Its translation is CASSLGGGPQETQYF.

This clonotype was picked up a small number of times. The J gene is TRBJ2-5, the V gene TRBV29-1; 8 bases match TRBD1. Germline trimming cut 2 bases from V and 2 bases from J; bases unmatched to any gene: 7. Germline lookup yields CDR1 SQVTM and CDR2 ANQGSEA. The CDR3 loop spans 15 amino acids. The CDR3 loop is CSVERTGTTQETQYF. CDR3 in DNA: TGCAGCGTTGAAAGGACAGGGACGACACAAGAGACCCAGTACTTC.

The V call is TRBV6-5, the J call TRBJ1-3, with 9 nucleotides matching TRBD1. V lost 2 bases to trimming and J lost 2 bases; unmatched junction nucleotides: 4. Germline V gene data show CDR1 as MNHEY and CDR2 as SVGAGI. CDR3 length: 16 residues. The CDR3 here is CASSYTGTGTGNTIYF. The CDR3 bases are TGTGCCAGCAGTTACACCGGGACAGGGACTGGAAACACCATATATTTT.

The CDR3 DNA reads TGTGCCACCAGTGATGACCGGGACAGGGGGACCTACGAGCAGTACGTC. Its translation is CATSDDRDRGTYEQYV. V and J are TRBV24-1 and TRBJ2-7, with TRBD1 identical over 11 bases. The germline CDR1 and CDR2 sequences are KGHDR and SFDVKD. Losses at the gene ends were 3 bases for V and 2 bases for J; bases not matched to a gene: 5. There are 16 residues in the CDR3.

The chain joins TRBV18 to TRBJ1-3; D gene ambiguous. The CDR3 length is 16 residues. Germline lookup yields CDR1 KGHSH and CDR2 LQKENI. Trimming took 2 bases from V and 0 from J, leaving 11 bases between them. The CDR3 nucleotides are TGTGCCAGCTCACCAGACGGGGTGAGCTCTGGAAACACCATATATTTT. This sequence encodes CASSPDGVSSGNTIYF.

The CDR3 nucleotides read TGTGCCAGCAGACCCGGACAGGTTATCTCACCCCTCCACTTT. It yields the protein CASRPGQVISPLHF. The gene calls are TRBV2 and TRBJ1-6; 7 bases fit TRBD1. Per the germline V gene, CDR1 is SNHLY and CDR2 is FYNNEI. V trimming: 6 bases; J trimming: 10 bases; junction bases outside the gene matches: 9. The CDR3 loop spans 14 amino acids. Full variable domain (outside the CDR3, taken from reference TRBV2 and TRBJ1-6): EPEVTQTPSHQVTQMGQEVILRCVPISNHLYFYWYRQILGQKVEFLVSFYNNEISEKSEIFDDQFSVERPDGSNFTLKIRSTKLEDSAMYFCASRPGQVISPLHFGNGTRLTVT.

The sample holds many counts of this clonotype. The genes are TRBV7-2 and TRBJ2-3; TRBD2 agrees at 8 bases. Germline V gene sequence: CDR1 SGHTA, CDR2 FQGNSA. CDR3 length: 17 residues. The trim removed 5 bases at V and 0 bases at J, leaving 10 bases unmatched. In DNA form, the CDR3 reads TGTGCCAGCAGCGCCCCTCGCGGGGGGTCTAGCACAGATACGCAGTATTTT. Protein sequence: CASSAPRGGSSTDTQYF.

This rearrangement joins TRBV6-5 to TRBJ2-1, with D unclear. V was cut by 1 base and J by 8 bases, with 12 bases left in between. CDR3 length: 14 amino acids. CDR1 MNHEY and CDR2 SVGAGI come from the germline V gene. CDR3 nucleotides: TGTGCCAGCAGTTACTTAGTGGGTGGGGATGAGCAGTTCTTC. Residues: CASSYLVGGDEQFF.

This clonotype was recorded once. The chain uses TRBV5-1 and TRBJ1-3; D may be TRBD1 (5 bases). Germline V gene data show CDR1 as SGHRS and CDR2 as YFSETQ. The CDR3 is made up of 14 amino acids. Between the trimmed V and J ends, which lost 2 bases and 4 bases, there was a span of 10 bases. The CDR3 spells CASSFSGPGNTIYF. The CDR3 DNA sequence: TGCGCCAGCAGCTTCTCGGGACCGGGAAACACCATATATTTT.

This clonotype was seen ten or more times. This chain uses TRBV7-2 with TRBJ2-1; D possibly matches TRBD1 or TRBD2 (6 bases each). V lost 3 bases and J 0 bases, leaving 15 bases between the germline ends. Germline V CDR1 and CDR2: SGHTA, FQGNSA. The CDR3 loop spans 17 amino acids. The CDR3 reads CASSFSGAASSYNEQFF. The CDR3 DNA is TGTGCCAGCAGCTTTTCGGGGGCGGCGAGCTCCTACAATGAGCAGTTCTTC.